This T cell receptor (beta chain) was sequenced in a study of T cells in Graves' hyperthyroidism and ophthalmopathy. This clonotype has at least ten counts. Its matching antigen is unknown. RNA transcripts provided the source from which TCR beta CDR3 regions were amplified. The HTBI primer set was used in a first-round RT-PCR of the TCR CDR3. TCRdb used MiXCR to reprocess the multiplex PCR reads, holding one entry per CDR3 protein. Counted here are fewer than 250,000 distinct CDR3 sequences, around 24% occurring once; the ten biggest clones make up roughly a third. Enrolled ophthalmopathy patients presented with a Clinical Activity Score of at least 3, a NOSPECS grade of at least 4, and disease duration under 3 months. Reasons for excluding patients were uncontrolled infection, other autoimmune disease, pregnancy or lactation. Diagnoses used clinical symptoms, serum thyroxine and TRAb, thyroid ultrasound and orbital computed tomography.

Between the trimmed V and J ends, which lost 7 bases and 3 bases, there was a span of 19 bases. The CDR3 spans 15 residues. Per germline, CDR1 MNHEY and CDR2 SVGAGI. Whole-study findings and limits: Most clonotypes that expanded in the thyroid above 0.001 also showed up in blood.

This TCR was sampled from a woman in her forties with Graves' ophthalmopathy. This chain uses TRBV6-5 with TRBJ2-7, with a possible D match to TRBD1 (5 bases). What was sequenced was blood. The CDR3 nucleotides read TGTGCCAGCAAGAGTATAGAAGGGGTTATCTACGAGCAGTACTTC. Translated, it gives CASKSIEGVIYEQYF.